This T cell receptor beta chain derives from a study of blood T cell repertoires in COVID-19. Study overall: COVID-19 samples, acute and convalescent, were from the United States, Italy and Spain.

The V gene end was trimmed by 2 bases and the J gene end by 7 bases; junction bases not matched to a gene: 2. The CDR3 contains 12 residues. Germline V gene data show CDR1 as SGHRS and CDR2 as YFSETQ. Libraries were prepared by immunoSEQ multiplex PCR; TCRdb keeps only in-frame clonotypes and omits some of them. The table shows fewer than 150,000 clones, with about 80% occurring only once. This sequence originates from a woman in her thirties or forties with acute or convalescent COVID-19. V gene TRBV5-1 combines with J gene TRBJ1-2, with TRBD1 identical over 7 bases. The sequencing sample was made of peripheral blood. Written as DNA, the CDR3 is TGCGCCAGCAGCTTACAGGGGAGTGGCTACACCTTC. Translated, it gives CASSLQGSGYTF.